Given below is one T cell receptor beta chain in context. As yet, its antigen is unknown. The sample originates from a study of cytomegalovirus exposure and HLA in healthy donors. Background on the study: The same platform as the approximately 670 first-cohort repertoires was used for the 95 to 150 validation repertoires, a later analysis reported. Study results and limitations: In vitro checks showed that a few CMV-associated chains really do target CMV antigens. A list of 150 or so TCR beta chains associated with cytomegalovirus was given.

This CDR3 is built from 16 residues. Trimming pared 0 bases from V and 0 bases from J, leaving 9 bases between. CDR1 and CDR2 (germline): KGHSH, LQKENI. Sequencing was performed with immunoSEQ multiplex PCR; in TCRdb, only in-frame clones are kept and a portion is missing. The data hold 150,000 to 250,000 clones, with 75% to 85% observed a single time. This receptor was obtained from a woman aged 25 to 39 in good health and CMV-seropositive. V is TRBV18 and J is TRBJ2-1; no firm D call. The material sequenced was PBMCs. The CDR3 spells CASSPPAISSYNEQFF. The DNA for the CDR3 is TGTGCCAGCTCACCACCGGCCATCAGCTCCTACAATGAGCAGTTCTTC.